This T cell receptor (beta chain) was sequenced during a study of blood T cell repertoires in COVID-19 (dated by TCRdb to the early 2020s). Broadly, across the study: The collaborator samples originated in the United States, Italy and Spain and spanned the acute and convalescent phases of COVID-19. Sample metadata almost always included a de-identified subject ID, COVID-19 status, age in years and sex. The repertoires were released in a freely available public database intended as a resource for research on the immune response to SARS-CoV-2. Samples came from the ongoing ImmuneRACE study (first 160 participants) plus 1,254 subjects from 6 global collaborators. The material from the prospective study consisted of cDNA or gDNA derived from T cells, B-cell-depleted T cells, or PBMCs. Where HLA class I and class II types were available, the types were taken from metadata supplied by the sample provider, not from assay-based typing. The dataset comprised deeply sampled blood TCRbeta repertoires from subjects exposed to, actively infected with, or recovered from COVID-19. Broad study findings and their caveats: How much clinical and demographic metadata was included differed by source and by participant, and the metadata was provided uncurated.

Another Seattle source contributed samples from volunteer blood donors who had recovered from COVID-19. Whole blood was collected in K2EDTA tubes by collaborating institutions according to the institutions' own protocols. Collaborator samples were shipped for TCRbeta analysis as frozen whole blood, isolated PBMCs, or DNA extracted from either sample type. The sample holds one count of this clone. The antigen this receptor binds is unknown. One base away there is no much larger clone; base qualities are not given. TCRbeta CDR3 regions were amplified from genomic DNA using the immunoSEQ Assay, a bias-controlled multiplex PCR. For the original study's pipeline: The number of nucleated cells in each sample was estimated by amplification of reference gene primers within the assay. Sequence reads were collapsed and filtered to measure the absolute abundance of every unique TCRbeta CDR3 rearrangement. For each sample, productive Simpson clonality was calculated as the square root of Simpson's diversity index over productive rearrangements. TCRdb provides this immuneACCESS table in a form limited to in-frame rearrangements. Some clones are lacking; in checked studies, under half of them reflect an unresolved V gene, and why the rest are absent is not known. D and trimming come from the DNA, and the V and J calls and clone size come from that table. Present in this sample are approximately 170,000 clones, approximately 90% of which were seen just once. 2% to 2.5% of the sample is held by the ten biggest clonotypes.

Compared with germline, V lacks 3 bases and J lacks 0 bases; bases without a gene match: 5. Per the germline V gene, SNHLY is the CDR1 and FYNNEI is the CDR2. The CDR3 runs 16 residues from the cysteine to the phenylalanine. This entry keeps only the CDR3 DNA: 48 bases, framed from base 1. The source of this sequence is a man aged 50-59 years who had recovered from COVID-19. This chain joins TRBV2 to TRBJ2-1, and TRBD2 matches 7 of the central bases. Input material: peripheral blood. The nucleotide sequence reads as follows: TGTGCCAGCAGTGATCGAGCGGGAACCTCCTACAATGAGCAGTTCTTC. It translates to CASSDRAGTSYNEQFF.